These 21 T cell receptor beta chains were all obtained from the same sample, sequenced in a study of blood T cell repertoires in COVID-19. TCRdb's table, derived via immunoSEQ multiplex PCR, lists solely in-frame clones and lacks some. The table has 45,000 to 60,000 clones, 80% to 90% seen once; the top ten hold roughly 1.6%. Sequenced material: peripheral blood. These receptors were obtained from a man aged 60 to 75 with acute or convalescent COVID-19.

The rearrangement uses TRBV2 and TRBJ2-3; TRBD1 matches at 9 bases. Germline V gives CDR1 SNHLY, CDR2 FYNNEI. The J segment lost 4 bases and the V segment lost 6 bases, leaving 14 bases of the junction unmatched. This CDR3 has 17 residues. CDR3 in amino acids: CASRLAPGTGRADTQYF. DNA of the CDR3: TGTGCCAGCAGATTAGCCCCCGGGACAGGGAGGGCAGATACGCAGTATTTT.

V is TRBV4-2 and J is TRBJ1-6, with D possibly being TRBD1 (6 bases). The CDR3 has 15 residues. V lost 5 bases to trimming and J lost 8 bases, with 16 bases between them. Germline CDR1 LGHNA, CDR2 YNFKEQ. Here the CDR3 reads CASSSRRDKYSPLHF. The CDR3 coding sequence is TGTGCCAGCAGCTCCCGCCGGGACAAATATTCACCCCTCCACTTT.

This chain links TRBV3-1 (or the pseudogene TRBV3-2) with TRBJ2-7; 7 positions match TRBD1. J gave up 5 bases and V 5 bases, and 12 bases lay outside the gene matches. CDR3 length: 15 amino acids. Looked up from germline, CDR1 is LGHDT and CDR2 is YNNKEL (reference sequence). The CDR3: CASSSGQVGRNEQYF. The CDR3 nucleotides are TGTGCCAGCAGCTCTGGACAGGTAGGTCGGAACGAGCAGTACTTC.

The rearrangement uses TRBV29-1 and TRBJ1-5; TRBD1 matches at 7 bases. J gave up 6 bases and V 5 bases, and 7 bases lay outside the gene matches. CDR1 SQVTM and CDR2 ANQGSEA come from the germline V gene. This CDR3 region has 13 residues. CDR3 amino acids: CSVSNRGGQPQHF. The CDR3 nucleotides are TGCAGCGTTTCTAACAGGGGAGGTCAGCCCCAGCATTTT.

This chain joins TRBV5-6 and TRBJ1-5, with 9 bases aligning to TRBD1. The length of the CDR3 is 16 residues. CDR1 and CDR2 from the germline V gene are SGHDT and YYEEEE. With V trimmed by 5 bases and J by 5 bases, 11 bases remained unmatched. This CDR3 reads CASSQTGQGRDQPQHF. DNA of the CDR3: TGTGCCAGCAGTCAGACGGGACAGGGACGCGATCAGCCCCAGCATTTT. The whole variable domain, filled in from reference TRBV5-6 and TRBJ1-5, reads DAGVTQSPTHLIKTRGQQVTLRCSPKSGHDTVSWYQQALGQGPQFIFQYYEEEERQRGNFPDRFSGHQFPNYSSELNVNALLLGDSALYLCASSQTGQGRDQPQHFGDGTRLSIL.

The rearrangement joins TRBV3-1 (or the pseudogene TRBV3-2) to TRBJ2-7; 10 nucleotides match TRBD1. J was trimmed by 1 base and V by 0 bases; bases with no gene match: 9. This CDR3 has 18 amino acids. The germline V gene encodes CDR1 LGHDT and CDR2 YNNKEL (reference sequence). CDR3 DNA sequence: TGTGCCAGCAGCCAAGATTATACATGGACAGGGGGTTCCTACGAGCAGTACTTC. Its translation: CASSQDYTWTGGSYEQYF.

V gene TRBV5-1 combines with J gene TRBJ1-1; TRBD1 is a possible D gene (5 bases). Germline CDR1 reads SGHRS; CDR2 reads YFSETQ. The CDR3 contains 16 residues. The V gene lost 0 bases and the J gene lost 0 bases, with 12 bases spanning the gap. The CDR3 DNA reads as TGCGCCAGCAGCTTGGTCGGGGGACCAATGAACACTGAAGCTTTCTTT. It yields the protein CASSLVGGPMNTEAFF.

The rearrangement joins TRBV5-4 to TRBJ1-2; possible D gene TRBD1, 6 bases. The CDR3 loop spans 14 amino acids. The germline CDR1 and CDR2 sequences are SGHNT and YYREEE (reference sequence). Trimming shortened V by 4 bases and J by 5 bases, and 15 bases separated the two germline ends. The CDR3 protein is CASSGIQGEYGYTF. The CDR3 DNA is TGTGCCAGCAGCGGGATACAGGGCGAGTATGGCTACACCTTC.

The V and J genes are TRBV7-3 and TRBJ2-1; the D gene is possibly TRBD1 (6 bases). V lost 0 bases and J 6 bases, leaving 6 bases between the germline ends. Germline V gene data show CDR1 as SGHTA and CDR2 as FQGTGA. The CDR3 consists of 13 residues. Here the CDR3 DNA reads TGTGCCAGCAGCTTAACAGGGGGCAATGAGCAGTTCTTC. Its translation is CASSLTGGNEQFF.

The CDR3 here is CARTKTGRGTEAFF. The CDR3 DNA sequence: TGTGCCAGGACTAAGACAGGTAGGGGCACTGAAGCTTTCTTT. The chain couples TRBV2 to TRBJ1-1; the D gene is possibly TRBD1 (6 bases). The germline V gene has CDR1 SNHLY and CDR2 FYNNEI. V was trimmed by 9 bases and J by 4 bases, leaving 18 bases between them. The CDR3 runs 14 residues.

The chain joins TRBV2 to TRBJ1-4, with D possibly matching TRBD1 (6 bases). CDR1 and CDR2 (germline): SNHLY, FYNNEI. There are 12 residues in the CDR3. Deletions cut 7 bases from V and 6 bases from J, with 9 bases between. CDR3 amino acids: CASTGQYEKLFF. The CDR3 DNA reads TGTGCCAGCACCGGACAGTATGAAAAACTGTTTTTT.

The chain carries TRBV2 and TRBJ1-2; 8 nucleotides line up with TRBD1. In germline, CDR1 is SNHLY, CDR2 FYNNEI. Trimming took 7 bases from V and 2 from J; bases not matched to a gene: 6. This CDR3 has 14 residues. Written as DNA, the CDR3 is TGTGCCAGCAAGGGGGACAGGAAGAACTATGGCTACACCTTC. It translates to CASKGDRKNYGYTF.

This chain connects TRBV5-4 to TRBJ1-6; 9 bases line up with TRBD1. Germline CDR1 SGHNT, CDR2 YYREEE (reference sequence). The CDR3 runs to 16 residues. V shed 6 bases, J shed 8 bases, and the junction held 12 bases outside the gene matches. CDR3 coding DNA: TGTGCCAGCAAAGTTGGGACAGGGCAAGACTATTCACCCCTCCACTTT. Translated: CASKVGTGQDYSPLHF.

This rearrangement joins TRBV5-1 to TRBJ1-1; the match to TRBD1 covers 10 bases. From germline, CDR1 is SGHRS and CDR2 YFSETQ. This CDR3 has 13 amino acids. In DNA form, the CDR3 reads TGCACCTCCCGACAGGGGGCGAACACTGAAGCTTTCTTT. Translating gives CTSRQGANTEAFF.

The V and J genes are TRBV6-5 and TRBJ1-3; D ambiguous. V was cut by 5 bases and J by 11 bases, with 10 bases left in between. CDR1 is MNHEY and CDR2 is SVGAGI in the germline V gene. The CDR3 consists of 11 residues. The CDR3: CASSRGRAIYF. The DNA for the CDR3 is TGTGCCAGCAGTCGGGGTCGCGCCATATATTTT.

This rearrangement joins TRBV19 to TRBJ1-6; 8 positions match TRBD1. The CDR3 spans 14 residues. Germline-derived CDR1 and CDR2 are LNHDA and SQIVND (reference sequence). With V trimmed by 4 bases and J by 7 bases, 3 bases remained unmatched. This CDR3 reads CASSRDRLNSPLHF. CDR3 DNA: TGTGCCAGTAGTAGGGACAGGTTGAATTCACCCCTCCACTTT.

The chain links TRBV19 to TRBJ1-5; D remains unclear. The CDR3 is made up of 16 amino acids. The germline gives CDR1 LNHDA, CDR2 SQIVND (reference sequence). Trimming removed 5 bases at V and 2 bases at J, with 16 bases between. The CDR3 spells CASSLPDRGGNQPQHF. The CDR3 region has the DNA TGTGCCAGTAGTCTGCCAGACCGAGGTGGCAATCAGCCCCAGCATTTT.

V gene TRBV7-6 combines with J gene TRBJ2-3, with a possible D match to TRBD2 (5 bases). V was pared by 2 bases and J by 0 bases, with 12 bases between. The CDR3 length is 16 residues. CDR1 and CDR2 (germline): SGHVS, FNYEAQ. In DNA form, the CDR3 reads TGTGCCAGCAGCTTATTGGTGAGGGAAAGCACAGATACGCAGTATTTT. This gives the protein CASSLLVRESTDTQYF.

The gene calls are TRBV11-3 and TRBJ2-3, with a possible D match to TRBD2 (5 bases). CDR1 SGHNT and CDR2 YENEEA come from the germline V gene. The germline V and J ends were trimmed by 2 bases and 2 bases, with 11 bases remaining between them. This CDR3 is 15 amino acids long. The CDR3 sequence is CASSLLGGSTDTQYF. For the CDR3, the DNA is TGTGCCAGCAGCTTATTAGGAGGTTCCACAGATACGCAGTATTTT.

The gene calls are TRBV2 and TRBJ2-7, with D maybe TRBD2 (7 bases). Germline-derived CDR1 and CDR2 are SNHLY and FYNNEI. Trimming pared 6 bases from V and 1 base from J, leaving 13 bases between. This CDR3 is 14 amino acids long. This chain's CDR3 is CASRGGAGSYEQYF. For the CDR3, the DNA is TGTGCCAGCAGGGGGGGGGCCGGGTCCTACGAGCAGTACTTC.

The V gene is TRBV6-5, the J gene TRBJ1-6; the D is unclear. CDR1 MNHEY and CDR2 SVGAGI come from the germline V gene. Deletions cut 7 bases from V and 0 bases from J, with 7 bases between. CDR3 length: 14 residues. CDR3 coding DNA: TGTGCCAGCACGGGTAGCTCCTATAATTCACCCCTCCACTTT. This sequence encodes CASTGSSYNSPLHF.